This T cell receptor beta chain was recovered during a study of blood T cell repertoires in COVID-19. The overall study: T cells, B-cell-depleted T cells, or PBMCs provided the cDNA or gDNA that served as material.

The CDR3 extends over 13 amino acids. After removal of 4 bases from V and 0 bases from J, the junction contained 0 bases not matched to a gene. Looked up from germline, CDR1 is LGHDT and CDR2 is YNNKEL (reference sequence). Source study methods: Scientists estimated how many nucleated cells there were by amplifying reference gene primers. Repertoires were generated with immunoSEQ multiplex PCR, while TCRdb's copy carries only in-frame clones and drops some. V, J and clone size reflect that table, while D and trimming were determined from the DNA. The sample contains a few hundred thousand clones, roughly 79% of which appear only once. Regarding this clone: Within the sample, other DNA sequences also encode this same CDR3.

Participants spanned ages about 18 to 95 years and resided in some 22 US areas. Donors of Cohort 3 who recovered were those that had two negative PCRs, clearance, or symptom resolution. This rearrangement joins TRBV3-1 (or the pseudogene TRBV3-2) to TRBJ2-7; 7 nucleotides line up with TRBD1. The clonotype originates from a man between 40 and 49 years old who had recovered from COVID-19. Sequenced: PBMCs or T cells enriched from blood (not recorded which). The CDR3 is CASSRDSSYEQYF. The CDR3 coding sequence is TGTGCCAGCAGCCGGGACAGCTCCTACGAGCAGTACTTC.